This T cell receptor (beta chain) was observed in a study of vaccination effects on CD4 cells after COVID-19. Peptide-pool stimulation followed by sequencing identified expanded antigen-specific CD4+ clonotypes in the ViraFEST assay. Cultured cells yielded isolated CD4+ T cells after 10 to 11 days. The person was diagnosed with PCR-confirmed SARS-CoV-2 infection between March and December 2020. Findings and caveats of the study: Newly vaccine-induced clones made up most of the convalescents' post-vaccine spike-reactive clones.

Note on this clone: Its antigen is not identified.

The CDR3 length is 12 residues. The germline gives CDR1 LGHDT, CDR2 YNNKEL (reference sequence). Trimming cost V 5 bases and J 1 base, with 5 bases left between them. Produced via immunoSEQ multiplex PCR; TCRdb's table is partial and in-frame only. Of more than 20,000 clones in the sample, around 79% were seen once. This specimen was CD4+ T cells from PBMCs cultured with HCoV-NL63 spike peptides, taken before COVID-19 vaccination. The TCR was taken from a human donor who had a prior SARS-CoV-2 infection. The chain employs TRBV3-1 (or the pseudogene TRBV3-2) and TRBJ1-1, with D unclear. The DNA of the CDR3 is TGTGCCAGCAGCAACAGGAACACTGAAGCTTTCTTT. Translating gives CASSNRNTEAFF.